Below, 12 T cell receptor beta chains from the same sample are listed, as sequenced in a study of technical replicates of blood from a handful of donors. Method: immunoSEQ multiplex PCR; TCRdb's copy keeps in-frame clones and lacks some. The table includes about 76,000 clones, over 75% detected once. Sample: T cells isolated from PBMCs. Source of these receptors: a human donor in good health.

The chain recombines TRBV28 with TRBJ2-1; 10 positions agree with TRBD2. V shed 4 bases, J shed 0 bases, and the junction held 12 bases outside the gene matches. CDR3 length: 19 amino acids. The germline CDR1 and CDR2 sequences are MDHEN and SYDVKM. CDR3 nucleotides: TGTGCCAGCAGTTCCTTAACTAGCGGGAAACAAAGCTCCTACAATGAGCAGTTCTTC. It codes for CASSSLTSGKQSSYNEQFF.

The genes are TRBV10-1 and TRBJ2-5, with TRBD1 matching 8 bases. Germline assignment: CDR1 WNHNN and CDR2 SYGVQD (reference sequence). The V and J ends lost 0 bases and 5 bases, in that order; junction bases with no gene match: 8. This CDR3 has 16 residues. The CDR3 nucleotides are TGCGCCAGCAGTGAGTCTCGGGCAGGGGGCGCGGAGACCCAGTACTTC. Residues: CASSESRAGGAETQYF.

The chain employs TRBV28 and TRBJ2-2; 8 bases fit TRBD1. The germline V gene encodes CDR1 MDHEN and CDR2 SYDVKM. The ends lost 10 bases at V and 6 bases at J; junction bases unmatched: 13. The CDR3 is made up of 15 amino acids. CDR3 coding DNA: TGTGCCATCCAACCGGGACAGGAGGGGGCCGGGGAGCTGTTTTTT. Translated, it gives CAIQPGQEGAGELFF.

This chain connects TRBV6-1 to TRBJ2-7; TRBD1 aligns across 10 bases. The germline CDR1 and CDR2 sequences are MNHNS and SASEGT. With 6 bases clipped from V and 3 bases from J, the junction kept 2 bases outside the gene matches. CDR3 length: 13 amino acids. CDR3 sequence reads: CASRGQGSYEQYF. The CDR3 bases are TGTGCCAGCAGGGGACAGGGGAGCTACGAGCAGTACTTC.

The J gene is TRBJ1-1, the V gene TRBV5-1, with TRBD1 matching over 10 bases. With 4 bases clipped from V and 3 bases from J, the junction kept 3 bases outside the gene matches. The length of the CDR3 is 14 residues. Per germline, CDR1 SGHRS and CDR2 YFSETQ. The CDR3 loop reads CASSRGTGDTEAFF. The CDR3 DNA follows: TGCGCCAGCAGCCGCGGGACAGGGGACACTGAAGCTTTCTTT.

The CDR3 sequence is CAWSVQGVRGYGYTF. The CDR3 bases are TGTGCCTGGAGTGTGCAGGGGGTGCGAGGGTATGGCTACACCTTC. The J gene is TRBJ1-2, the V gene TRBV30, with 7 bases matching TRBD1. V was clipped by 0 bases and J by 5 bases; unmatched bases: 9. Looked up from germline, CDR1 is GTSNPN and CDR2 is SVGIG (reference sequence). This CDR3 is 15 amino acids long.

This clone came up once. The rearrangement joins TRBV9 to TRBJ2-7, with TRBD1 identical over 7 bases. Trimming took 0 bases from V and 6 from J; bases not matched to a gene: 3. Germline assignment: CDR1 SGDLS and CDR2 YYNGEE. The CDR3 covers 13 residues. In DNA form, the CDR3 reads TGTGCCAGCAGCGTAGGGGGACAGACCGAGCAGTACTTC. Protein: CASSVGGQTEQYF.

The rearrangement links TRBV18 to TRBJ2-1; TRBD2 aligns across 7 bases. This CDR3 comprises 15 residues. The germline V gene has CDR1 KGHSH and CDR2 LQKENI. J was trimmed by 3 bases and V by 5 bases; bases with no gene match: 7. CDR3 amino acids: CASSGSSGHYNEQFF. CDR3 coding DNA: TGTGCCAGCTCAGGCTCTAGCGGCCACTACAATGAGCAGTTCTTC.

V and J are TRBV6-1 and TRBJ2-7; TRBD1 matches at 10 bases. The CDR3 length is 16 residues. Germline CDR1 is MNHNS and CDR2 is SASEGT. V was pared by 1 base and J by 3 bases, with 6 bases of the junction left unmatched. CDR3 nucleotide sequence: TGTGCCAGCAGTGAAGACCCGGGACAGGGGCACTACGAGCAGTACTTC. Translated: CASSEDPGQGHYEQYF.

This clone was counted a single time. The CDR3 reads CASSESNNEQFF. DNA of the CDR3: TGTGCCAGCAGTGAATCTAACAATGAGCAGTTCTTC. The chain couples TRBV25-1 to TRBJ2-1; D not resolved. CDR3 length: 12 residues. In germline, CDR1 is MGHDK, CDR2 SYGVNS. Deletions cut 1 base from V and 5 bases from J, with 3 bases between.

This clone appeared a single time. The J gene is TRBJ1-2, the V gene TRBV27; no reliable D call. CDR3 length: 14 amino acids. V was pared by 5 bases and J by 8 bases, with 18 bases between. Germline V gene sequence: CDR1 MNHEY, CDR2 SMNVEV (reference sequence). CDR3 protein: CASSPLGREGGYTF. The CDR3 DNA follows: TGTGCCAGCAGTCCCCTCGGGAGGGAAGGCGGCTACACCTTC.

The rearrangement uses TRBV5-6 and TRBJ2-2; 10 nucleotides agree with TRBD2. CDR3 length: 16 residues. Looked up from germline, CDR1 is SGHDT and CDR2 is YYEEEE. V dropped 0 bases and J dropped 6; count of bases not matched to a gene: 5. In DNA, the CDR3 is TGTGCCAGCAGCTTGGGTAGCGGGGGGATGGCCGGGGAGCTGTTTTTT. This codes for CASSLGSGGMAGELFF.